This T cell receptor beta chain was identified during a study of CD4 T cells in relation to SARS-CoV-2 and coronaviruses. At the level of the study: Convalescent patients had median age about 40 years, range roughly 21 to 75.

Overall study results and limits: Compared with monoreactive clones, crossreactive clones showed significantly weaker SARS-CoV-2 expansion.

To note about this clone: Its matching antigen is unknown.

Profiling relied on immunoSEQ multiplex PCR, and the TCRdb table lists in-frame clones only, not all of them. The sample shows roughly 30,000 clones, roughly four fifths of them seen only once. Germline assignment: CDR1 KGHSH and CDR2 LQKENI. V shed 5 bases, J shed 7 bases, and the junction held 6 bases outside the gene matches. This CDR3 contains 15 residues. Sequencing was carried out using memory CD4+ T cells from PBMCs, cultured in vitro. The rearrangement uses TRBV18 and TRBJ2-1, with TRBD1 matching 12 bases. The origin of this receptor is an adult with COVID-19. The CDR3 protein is CASSEGQGAFNEQFF. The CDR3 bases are TGTGCCAGCTCAGAGGGACAGGGGGCTTTTAATGAGCAGTTCTTC.